This T cell receptor beta chain was documented in a study of blood T cell repertoires in COVID-19. Across the whole study: Sites across the United States, Italy and Spain contributed samples from acute and convalescent COVID-19. PBMCs, B-cell-depleted T cells, or T cells were the source of the cDNA or gDNA that made up the material.

Germline-derived CDR1 and CDR2 are MNHEY and SVGAGI. There are 13 residues in the CDR3. The V and J ends lost 5 bases and 3 bases respectively, with 10 bases between them. Original processing notes: Estimated nucleated cell counts came from reference gene primer amplification. Here immunoSEQ multiplex PCR was the method, and the copy in TCRdb shows in-frame clones only, minus some. The D gene and trimming were derived from the DNA, and the V and J assignments and clone size from that table. The sample lists 55,000 to 75,000 clones; around nine tenths were seen once. The sequence derives from a human donor with active COVID-19. The donor label of this sample is uncertain. The sequenced sample consisted of peripheral blood. The chain recombines TRBV6-5 with TRBJ1-1, with a weak D call TRBD1 (5 bases). This chain's CDR3 is CASSPDSYTEAFF. The CDR3, as DNA: TGTGCCAGCAGTCCCGACAGCTACACTGAAGCTTTCTTT.